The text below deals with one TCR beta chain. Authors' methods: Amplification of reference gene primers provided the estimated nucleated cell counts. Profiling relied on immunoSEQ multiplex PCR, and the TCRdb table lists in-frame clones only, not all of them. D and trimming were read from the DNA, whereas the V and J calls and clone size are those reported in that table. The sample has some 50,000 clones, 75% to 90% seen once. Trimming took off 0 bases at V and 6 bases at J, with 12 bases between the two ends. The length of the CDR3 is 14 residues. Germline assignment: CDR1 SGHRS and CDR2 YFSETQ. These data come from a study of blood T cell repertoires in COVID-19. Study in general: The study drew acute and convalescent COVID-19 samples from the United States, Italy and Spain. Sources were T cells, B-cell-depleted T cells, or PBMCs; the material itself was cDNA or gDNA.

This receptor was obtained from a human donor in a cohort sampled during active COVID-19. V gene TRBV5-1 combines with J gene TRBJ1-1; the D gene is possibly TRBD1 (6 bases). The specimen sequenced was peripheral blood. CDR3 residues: CASSLGPQGSEAFF. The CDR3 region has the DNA TGCGCCAGCAGCTTGGGACCACAGGGTTCTGAAGCTTTCTTT. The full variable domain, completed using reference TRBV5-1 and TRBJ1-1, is KAGVTQTPRYLIKTRGQQVTLSCSPISGHRSVSWYQQTPGQGLQFLFEYFSETQRNKGNFPGRFSGRQFSNSRSEMNVSTLELGDSALYLCASSLGPQGSEAFFGQGTRLTVV.